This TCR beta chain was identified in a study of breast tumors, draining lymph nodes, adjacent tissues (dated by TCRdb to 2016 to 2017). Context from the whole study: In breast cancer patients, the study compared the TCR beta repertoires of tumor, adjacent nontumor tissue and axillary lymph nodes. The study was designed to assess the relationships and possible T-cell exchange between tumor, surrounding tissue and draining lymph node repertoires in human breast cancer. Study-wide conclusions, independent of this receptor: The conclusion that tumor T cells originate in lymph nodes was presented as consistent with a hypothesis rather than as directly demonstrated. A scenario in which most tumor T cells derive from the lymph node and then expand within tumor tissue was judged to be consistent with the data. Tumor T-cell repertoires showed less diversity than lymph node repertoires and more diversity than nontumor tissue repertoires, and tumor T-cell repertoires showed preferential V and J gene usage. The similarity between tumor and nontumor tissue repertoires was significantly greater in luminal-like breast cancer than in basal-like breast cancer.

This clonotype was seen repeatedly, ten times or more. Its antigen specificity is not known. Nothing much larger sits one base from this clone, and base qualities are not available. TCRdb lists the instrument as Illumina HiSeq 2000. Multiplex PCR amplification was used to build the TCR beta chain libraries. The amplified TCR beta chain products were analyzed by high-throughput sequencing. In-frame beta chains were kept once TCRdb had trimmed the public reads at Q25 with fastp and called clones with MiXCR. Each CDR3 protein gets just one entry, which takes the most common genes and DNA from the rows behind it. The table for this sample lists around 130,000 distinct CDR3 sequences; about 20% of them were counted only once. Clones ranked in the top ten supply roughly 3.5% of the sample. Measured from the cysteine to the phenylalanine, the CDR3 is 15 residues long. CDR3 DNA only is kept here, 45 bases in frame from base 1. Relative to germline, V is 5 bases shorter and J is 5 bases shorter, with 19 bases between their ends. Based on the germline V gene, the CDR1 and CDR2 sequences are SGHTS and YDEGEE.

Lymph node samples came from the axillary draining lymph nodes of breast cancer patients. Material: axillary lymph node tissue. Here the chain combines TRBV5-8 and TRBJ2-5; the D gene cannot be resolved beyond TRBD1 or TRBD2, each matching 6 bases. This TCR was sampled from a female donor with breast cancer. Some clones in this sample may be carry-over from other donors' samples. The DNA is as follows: TGTGCCAGCAGTCCCATGTCCGGGGGCAGCGAGACCCAGTACTTC. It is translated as CASSPMSGGSETQYF.